This section outlines one TCR beta chain sequence together with its context. The sample belongs to a study of T cell responses to AZD1222 COVID-19 vaccine. Germline CDR1 is SGHDN and CDR2 is FVKESK. V shed 3 bases and J shed 8 bases, with 19 bases lying between them. The CDR3 sequence is 15 residues long. This table comes from immunoSEQ multiplex PCR, and its TCRdb copy is limited to in-frame clones, with some not included. The profile shows roughly 140,000 clones, roughly nine tenths of them singletons. The material sequenced was peripheral blood, taken 28 days after the second AZD1222 dose. V usage is TRBV14 and J usage is TRBJ1-2; unclear D gene. The TCR was taken from an adult who received the AZD1222 COVID-19 vaccine. The CDR3 loop reads CASSQEYRPNGGYTF. The CDR3 DNA reads TGTGCCAGCAGCCAGGAATATCGTCCTAACGGGGGCTACACCTTC.